This T cell receptor (beta chain) is from a study of T-cell memory formation after mild COVID-19. Germline assignment: CDR1 DFQATT and CDR2 SNEGSKA (reference sequence). Trimming removed 3 bases at V and 2 bases at J, with 12 bases between. The CDR3 spans 14 residues. Using its own MiXCR run on the 5' RACE reads, TCRdb lists one record per CDR3 protein. The sample includes 500,000 to 650,000 distinct CDR3 sequences, less than 25% seen only once; the top ten take roughly 8.1%. The sample holds a few counts of this clonotype. What was sequenced was PBMCs or a T cell subset sorted from them (not recorded which). The rearrangement links TRBV20-1 to TRBJ2-3, with D uncertain. This sequence originates from an adult woman who had mild COVID-19 (a few samples of this study predate the infection). Cell type and time point are not known. For the CDR3, the DNA is TGCAGTGCTAGGAGCCAGAAAAACACAGATACGCAGTATTTT. Translating it yields CSARSQKNTDTQYF.